This T cell receptor beta chain was profiled in a study of identical twins. The study, taken as a whole, reports: Compared with models, monozygotic twins showed more out-of-frame TCR alpha sharing. Sharing of beta out-of-frame sequences by twins showed a weaker excess.

Template switching supplied a universal primer site; unique molecular identifiers were carried on the cDNA. TCRdb re-derived calls from the 5' RACE reads in MiXCR, one entry per CDR3 protein. This sample has around 1.7 million distinct CDR3 sequences, with roughly a third found just once. As regards this clonotype: Its target is not known. Its ends do not fully match the called genes, so a read error is possible.

The germline V gene has CDR1 MNHEY and CDR2 SVGAGI. The length of the CDR3 is 16 residues. The source is a newborn girl in good health. The sequenced sample consisted of cord blood. This chain joins TRBV6-5 and TRBJ2-1; D remains ambiguous. CDR3 nucleotide sequence: TGTACCAGCTCCCTTCAAACGGGTCCCTCCTACAATGAGCAGTTCTTC. Protein sequence: CTSSLQTGPSYNEQFF.